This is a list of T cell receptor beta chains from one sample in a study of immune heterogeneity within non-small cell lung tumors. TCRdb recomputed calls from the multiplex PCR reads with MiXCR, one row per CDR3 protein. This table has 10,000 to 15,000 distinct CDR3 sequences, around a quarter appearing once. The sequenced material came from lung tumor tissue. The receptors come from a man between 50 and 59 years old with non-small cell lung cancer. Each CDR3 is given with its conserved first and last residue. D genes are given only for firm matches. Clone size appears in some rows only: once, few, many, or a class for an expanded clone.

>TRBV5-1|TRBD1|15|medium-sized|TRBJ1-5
TGCGCCAGCAGCTTGGACAGGGGAGCAAATCAGCCCCAGCATTTT
CASSLDRGANQPQHF
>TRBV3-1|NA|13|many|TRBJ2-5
TGTGCCAGCAGCCAAGGGTTTTCAGAGACCCAGTACTTC
CASSQGFSETQYF
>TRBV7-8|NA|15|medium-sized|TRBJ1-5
TGTGCCAGCAGCGTGACAGAATATAGCAATCAGCCCCAGCATTTT
CASSVTEYSNQPQHF
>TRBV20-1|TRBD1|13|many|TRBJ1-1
TGCAGTGCCAACAGGGGTTTGACCACTGAAGCTTTCTTT
CSANRGLTTEAFF
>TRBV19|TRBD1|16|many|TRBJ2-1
TGTGCCAGTAGTATGTTAGGGGACAGGGGGAGATATGAGCAGTTCTTC
CASSMLGDRGRYEQFF
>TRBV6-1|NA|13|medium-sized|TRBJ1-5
TGTGCCAGCAGTGATGTAGGGGAACAGCCCCAGCATTTT
CASSDVGEQPQHF
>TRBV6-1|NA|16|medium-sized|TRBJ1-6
TGTGCCAGCAGTTACCTACACAGGGCGTCGGGAGCACCCCTCCACTTT
CASSYLHRASGAPLHF
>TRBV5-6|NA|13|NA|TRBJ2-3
TGTGCCAGCAGCTTGGTGTCGGCAGATACGCAGTATTTT
CASSLVSADTQYF
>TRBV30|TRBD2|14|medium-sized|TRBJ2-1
TGTGCCTGGTATATAGCGGGGCGATACAATGAGCAGTTCTTC
CAWYIAGRYNEQFF
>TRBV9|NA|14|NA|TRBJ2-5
TGTGCCAGCGGCCGGATAGACCGACAAGAGACCCAGTACTTC
CASGRIDRQETQYF
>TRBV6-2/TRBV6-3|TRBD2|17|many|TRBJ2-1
TGTGCCAGCAGTCCCCGACTAGCGGGAGGGAGGGGCAATGAGCAGTTCTTC
CASSPRLAGGRGNEQFF
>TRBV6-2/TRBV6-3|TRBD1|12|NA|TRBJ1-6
TGTGCCAGCAGGACAGGGGACTCACCGCTCCTCTTT
CASRTGDSPLLF
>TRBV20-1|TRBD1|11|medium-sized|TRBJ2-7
TGCAGTGCTGGGGACAGTTACGAGCAGTACTTC
CSAGDSYEQYF
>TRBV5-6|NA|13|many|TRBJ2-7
TGTGCCAGCAGCTTGGCCTCCGTCCACGAGCAGTACTTC
CASSLASVHEQYF
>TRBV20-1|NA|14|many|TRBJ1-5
TGCAGTGCCACTGGGGAAAATAGCAATCAGCCCCAGCATTTT
CSATGENSNQPQHF
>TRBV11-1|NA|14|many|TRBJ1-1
TGTGCCAGCACCCCTAGGGAGATGAACACTGAAGCTTTCTTT
CASTPREMNTEAFF
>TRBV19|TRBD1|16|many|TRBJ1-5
TGTGCCAGTAGTCCCAACGGAGGGACAGGCAATCAGCCCCAGCATTTT
CASSPNGGTGNQPQHF
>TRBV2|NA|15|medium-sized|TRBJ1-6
TGTGCCAGCAGTGAAACAGGACGGTATAATTCACCCCTCCACTTT
CASSETGRYNSPLHF
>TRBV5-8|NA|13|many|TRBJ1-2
TGTGCCAGCAGCTTTCCAGGGAAGGGCGGCTACACCTTC
CASSFPGKGGYTF
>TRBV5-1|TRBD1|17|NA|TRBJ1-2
TGCGCCAGCAGCTTGGAGGACAGGGGGTTATATGGCTATGGCTACACCTTC
CASSLEDRGLYGYGYTF
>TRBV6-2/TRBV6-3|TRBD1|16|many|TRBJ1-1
TGTGCCAGCAGTTACGTGGGTAGGGGGCGAGAGGTTGAAGCTTTCTTT
CASSYVGRGREVEAFF
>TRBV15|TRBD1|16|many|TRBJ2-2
TGTGCCACCAGCAGGGGACAGGGGATAAACACCGGGGAGCTGTTTTTT
CATSRGQGINTGELFF
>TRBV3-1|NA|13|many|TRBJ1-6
TGTGCCAGCAGCCTCAAGACGGTCTCACCCCTCCACTTT
CASSLKTVSPLHF
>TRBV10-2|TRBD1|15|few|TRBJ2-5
TGCGCCAGCAGTGGAGGGACAGTCCGGCAAGAGACCCAGTACTTC
CASSGGTVRQETQYF
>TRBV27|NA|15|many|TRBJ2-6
TGTGCCAGCAGCCCGTTGGGGACTGGGGCCAACGTCCTGACTTTC
CASSPLGTGANVLTF
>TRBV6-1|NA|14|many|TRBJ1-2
TGTGCCAGCAGCCGGCTGGATCCGAACTATGGCTACACCTTC
CASSRLDPNYGYTF
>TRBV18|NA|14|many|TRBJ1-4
TGTGCCAGCTCACCACCTGGGGCTAATGAAAAACTGTTTTTT
CASSPPGANEKLFF
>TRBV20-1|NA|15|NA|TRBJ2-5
TGCAGTGCTGGAGATCCCCGCAGGTCCTCGGGGACCCAGTACTTC
CSAGDPRRSSGTQYF
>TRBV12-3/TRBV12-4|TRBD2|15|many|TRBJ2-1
TGTGCCAGCAGAACTAGCGGGACCTCCTACAATGAGCAGTTCTTC
CASRTSGTSYNEQFF
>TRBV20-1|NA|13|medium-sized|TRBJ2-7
TGCAGTGCTGACACCGGGGAGGCCTACGAGCAGTACTTC
CSADTGEAYEQYF
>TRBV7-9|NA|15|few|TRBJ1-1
TGTGCCAGCAGCCGCGGACAGCCCATGAACACTGAAGCTTTCTTT
CASSRGQPMNTEAFF
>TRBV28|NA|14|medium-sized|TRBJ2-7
TGTGCCAGCAGTTTCCCCCAGGGGCTTATGAAGCAGTACTTC
CASSFPQGLMKQYF
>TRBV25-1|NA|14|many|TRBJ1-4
TGTGCCAGCAGCCCGGACAGATGGAGTGAAAAACTGTTTTTT
CASSPDRWSEKLFF
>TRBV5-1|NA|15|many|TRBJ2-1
TGCGCCAGCAGCGAAGCCGGGGGGCCTTGGGATGAGCAGTTCTTC
CASSEAGGPWDEQFF